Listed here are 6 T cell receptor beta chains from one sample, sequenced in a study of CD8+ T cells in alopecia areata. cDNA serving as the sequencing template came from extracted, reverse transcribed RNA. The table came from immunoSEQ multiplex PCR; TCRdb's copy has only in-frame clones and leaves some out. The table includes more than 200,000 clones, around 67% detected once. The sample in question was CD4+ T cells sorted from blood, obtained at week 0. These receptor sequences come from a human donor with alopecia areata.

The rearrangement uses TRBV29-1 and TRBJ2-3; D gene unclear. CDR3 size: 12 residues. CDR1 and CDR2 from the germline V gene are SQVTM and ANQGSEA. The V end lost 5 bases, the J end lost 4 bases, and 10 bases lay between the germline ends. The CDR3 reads CSVSEVADTQYF. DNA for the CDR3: TGCAGCGTTTCGGAAGTGGCAGATACGCAGTATTTT.

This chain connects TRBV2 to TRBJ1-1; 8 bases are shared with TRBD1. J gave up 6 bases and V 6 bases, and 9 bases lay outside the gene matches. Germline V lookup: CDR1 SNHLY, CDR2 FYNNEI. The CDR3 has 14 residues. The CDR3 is CASRKDRASPEAFF. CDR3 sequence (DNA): TGTGCCAGCAGGAAGGACAGGGCTTCCCCTGAAGCTTTCTTT.

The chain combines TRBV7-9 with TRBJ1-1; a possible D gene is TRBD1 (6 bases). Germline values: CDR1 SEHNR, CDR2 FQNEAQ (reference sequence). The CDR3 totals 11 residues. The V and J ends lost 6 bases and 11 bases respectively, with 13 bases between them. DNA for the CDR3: TGTGCCAGCAGTCCAGCCCAGGGGGCTTTCTTT. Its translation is CASSPAQGAFF.

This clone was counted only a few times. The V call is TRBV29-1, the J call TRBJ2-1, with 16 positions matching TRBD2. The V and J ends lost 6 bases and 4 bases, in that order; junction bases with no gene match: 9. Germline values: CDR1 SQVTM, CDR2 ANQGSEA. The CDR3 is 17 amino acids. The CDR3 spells CSVGTSGGGSIYNEQFF. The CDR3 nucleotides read TGCAGCGTCGGGACTAGCGGGGGGGGATCGATTTACAATGAGCAGTTCTTC.

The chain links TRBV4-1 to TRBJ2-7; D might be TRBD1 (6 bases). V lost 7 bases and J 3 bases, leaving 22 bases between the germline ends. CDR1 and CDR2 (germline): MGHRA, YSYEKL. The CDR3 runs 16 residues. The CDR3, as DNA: TGCGCCAGCAAGGGGGAGACAGCCGGTGGGTACTACGAGCAGTACTTC. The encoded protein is CASKGETAGGYYEQYF.

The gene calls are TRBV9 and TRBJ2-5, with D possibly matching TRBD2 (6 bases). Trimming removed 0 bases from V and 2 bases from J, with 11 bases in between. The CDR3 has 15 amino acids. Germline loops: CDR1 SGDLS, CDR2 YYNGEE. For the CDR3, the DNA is TGTGCCAGCAGCGTAGCTGGGGGACTTCAAGAGACCCAGTACTTC. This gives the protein CASSVAGGLQETQYF.